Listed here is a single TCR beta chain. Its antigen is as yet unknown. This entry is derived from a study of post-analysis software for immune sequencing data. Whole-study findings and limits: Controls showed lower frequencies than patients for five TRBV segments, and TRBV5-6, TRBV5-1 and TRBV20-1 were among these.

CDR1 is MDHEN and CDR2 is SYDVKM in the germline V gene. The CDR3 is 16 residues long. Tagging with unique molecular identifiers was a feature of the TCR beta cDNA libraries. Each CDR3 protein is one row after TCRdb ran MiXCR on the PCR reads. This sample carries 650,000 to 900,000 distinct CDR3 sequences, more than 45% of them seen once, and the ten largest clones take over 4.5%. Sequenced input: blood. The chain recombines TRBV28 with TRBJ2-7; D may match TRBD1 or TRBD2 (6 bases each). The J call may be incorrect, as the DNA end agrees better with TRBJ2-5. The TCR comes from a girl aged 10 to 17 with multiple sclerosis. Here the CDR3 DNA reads TGTGCCAGCAGCCCCCGGGGCCGGGGGCCTAAAGAGACCCAGTACTTC. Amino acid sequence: CASSPRGRGPKETQYF.